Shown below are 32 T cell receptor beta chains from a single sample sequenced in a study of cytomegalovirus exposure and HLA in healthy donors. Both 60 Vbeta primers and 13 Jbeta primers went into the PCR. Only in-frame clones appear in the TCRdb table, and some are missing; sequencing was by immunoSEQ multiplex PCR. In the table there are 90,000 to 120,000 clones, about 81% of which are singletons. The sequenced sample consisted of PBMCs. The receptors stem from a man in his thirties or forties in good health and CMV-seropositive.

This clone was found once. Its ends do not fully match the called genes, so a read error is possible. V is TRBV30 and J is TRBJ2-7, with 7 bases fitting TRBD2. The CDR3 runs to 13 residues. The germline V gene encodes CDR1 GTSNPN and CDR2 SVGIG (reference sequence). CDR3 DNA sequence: TGTGCCTGGAGTCCCCTGGGGAGGGCCCAGGTCGACTTC. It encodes CAWSPLGRAQVDF.

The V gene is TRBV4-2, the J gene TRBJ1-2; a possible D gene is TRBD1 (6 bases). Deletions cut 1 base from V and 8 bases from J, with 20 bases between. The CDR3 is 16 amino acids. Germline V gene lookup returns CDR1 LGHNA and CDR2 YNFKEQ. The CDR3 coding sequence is TGTGCCAGCAGCCAAGGGTCGATAGGGGGTGTCTTAGGCTACACCTTC. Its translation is CASSQGSIGGVLGYTF.

As DNA, the CDR3 is TGTGCCAGTCGGCGGGACAGGGCTGTCACAGATACGCAGTATTTT. Translation: CASRRDRAVTDTQYF. The V and J genes are TRBV6-1 and TRBJ2-3, with 9 bases aligning to TRBD1. The V gene's germline CDR1 is MNHNS and CDR2 SASEGT. The CDR3 runs 15 residues. V was pared by 9 bases and J by 2 bases, with 9 bases of the junction left unmatched.

CDR3 in amino acids: CASSTGQGGTDTQYF. The CDR3 DNA reads as TGTGCCAGCAGCACAGGACAGGGCGGGACAGATACGCAGTATTTT. The V and J genes are TRBV7-9 and TRBJ2-3; 8 bases line up with TRBD1. CDR1 SEHNR and CDR2 FQNEAQ come from the germline V gene (reference sequence). J gave up 3 bases and V 5 bases, and 7 bases lay outside the gene matches. The CDR3 runs 15 residues.

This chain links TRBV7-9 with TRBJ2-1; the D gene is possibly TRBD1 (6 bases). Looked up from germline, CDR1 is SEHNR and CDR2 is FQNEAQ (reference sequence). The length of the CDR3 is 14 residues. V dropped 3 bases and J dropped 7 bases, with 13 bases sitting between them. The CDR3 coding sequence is TGTGCCAGCAGCTTCAATTCACAGGGTAATGAGCAGTTCTTC. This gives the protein CASSFNSQGNEQFF.

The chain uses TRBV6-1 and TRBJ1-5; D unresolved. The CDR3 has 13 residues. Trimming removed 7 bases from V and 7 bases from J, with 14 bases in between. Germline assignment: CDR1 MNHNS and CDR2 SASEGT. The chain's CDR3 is CASTHPEGQPQHF. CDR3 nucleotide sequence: TGTGCCAGCACCCATCCGGAGGGCCAGCCCCAGCATTTT.

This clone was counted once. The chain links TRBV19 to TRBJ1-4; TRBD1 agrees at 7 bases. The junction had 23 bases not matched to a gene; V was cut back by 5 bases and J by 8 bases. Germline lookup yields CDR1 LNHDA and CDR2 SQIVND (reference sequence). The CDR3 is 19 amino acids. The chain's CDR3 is CASSVVAGGFSTDLEKLFF. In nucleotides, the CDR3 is TGTGCCAGTAGTGTCGTCGCAGGGGGTTTCTCTACAGATTTGGAAAAACTGTTTTTT.

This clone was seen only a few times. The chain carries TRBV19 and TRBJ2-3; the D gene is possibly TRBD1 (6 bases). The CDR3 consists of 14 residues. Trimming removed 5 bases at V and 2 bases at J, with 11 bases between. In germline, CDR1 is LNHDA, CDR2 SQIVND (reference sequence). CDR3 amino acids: CASSPGHLTDTQYF. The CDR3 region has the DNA TGTGCCAGTAGTCCGGGACACCTCACAGATACGCAGTATTTT.

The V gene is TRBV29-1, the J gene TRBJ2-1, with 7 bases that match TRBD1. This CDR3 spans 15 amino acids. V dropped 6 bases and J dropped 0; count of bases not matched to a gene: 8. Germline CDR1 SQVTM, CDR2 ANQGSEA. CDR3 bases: TGCAGCGTCCAAACCAGGGGGAGCTCCTACAATGAGCAGTTCTTC. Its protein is CSVQTRGSSYNEQFF.

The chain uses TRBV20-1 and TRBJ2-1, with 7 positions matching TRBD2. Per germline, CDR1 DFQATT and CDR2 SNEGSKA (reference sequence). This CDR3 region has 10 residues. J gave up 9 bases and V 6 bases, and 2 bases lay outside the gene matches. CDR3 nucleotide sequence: TGCAGTGCATTAGCGGGTGAGCAGTTCTTC. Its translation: CSALAGEQFF.

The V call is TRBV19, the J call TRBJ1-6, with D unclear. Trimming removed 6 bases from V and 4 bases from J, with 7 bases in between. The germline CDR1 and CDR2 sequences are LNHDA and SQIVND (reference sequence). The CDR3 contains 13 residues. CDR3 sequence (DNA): TGTGCCAGTAGGCAGGTTTATAATTCACCCCTCCACTTT. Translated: CASRQVYNSPLHF.

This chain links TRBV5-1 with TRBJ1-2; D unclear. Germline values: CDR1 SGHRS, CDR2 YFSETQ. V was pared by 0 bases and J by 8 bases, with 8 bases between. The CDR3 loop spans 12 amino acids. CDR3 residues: CASSLDGKGYTF. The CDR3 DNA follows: TGCGCCAGCAGCTTGGACGGTAAGGGCTACACCTTC.

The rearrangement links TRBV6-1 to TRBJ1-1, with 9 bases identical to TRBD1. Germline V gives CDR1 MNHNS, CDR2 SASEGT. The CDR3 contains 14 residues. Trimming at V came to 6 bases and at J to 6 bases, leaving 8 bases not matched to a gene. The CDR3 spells CASRGDRESSEAFF. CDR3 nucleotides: TGTGCCAGCAGGGGGGACAGGGAGAGTTCTGAAGCTTTCTTT.

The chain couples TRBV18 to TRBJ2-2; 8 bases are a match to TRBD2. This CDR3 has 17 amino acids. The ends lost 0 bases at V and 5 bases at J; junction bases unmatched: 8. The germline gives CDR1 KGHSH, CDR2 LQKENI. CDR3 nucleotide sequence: TGTGCCAGCTCACCACCCCTGGTATCTAGCGGGACCGGGGAGCTGTTTTTT. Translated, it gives CASSPPLVSSGTGELFF.

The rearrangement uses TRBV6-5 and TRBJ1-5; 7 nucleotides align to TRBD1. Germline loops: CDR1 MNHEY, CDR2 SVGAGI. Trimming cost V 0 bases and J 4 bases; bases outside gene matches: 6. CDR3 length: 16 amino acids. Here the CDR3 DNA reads TGTGCCAGCAGTTACTCGGGCAGGGGGGAAAATCAGCCCCAGCATTTT. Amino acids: CASSYSGRGENQPQHF.

The CDR3 region is CASSEALHYGSSPLHF. DNA for the CDR3: TGTGCCAGCAGTGAAGCGCTTCATTATGGGAGTTCACCCCTCCACTTT. The chain recombines TRBV2 with TRBJ1-6; D not resolved. Looked up from germline, CDR1 is SNHLY and CDR2 is FYNNEI. The CDR3 has 16 amino acids. V lost 0 bases, J lost 9 bases, and 15 bases lay in between.

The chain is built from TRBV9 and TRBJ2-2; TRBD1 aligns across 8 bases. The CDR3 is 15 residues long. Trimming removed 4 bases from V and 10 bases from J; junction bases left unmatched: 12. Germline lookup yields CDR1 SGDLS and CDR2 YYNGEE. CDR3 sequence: CASSRTGLSVLELFF. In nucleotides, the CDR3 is TGTGCCAGCAGCAGGACAGGGTTGTCCGTTTTGGAGCTGTTTTTT.

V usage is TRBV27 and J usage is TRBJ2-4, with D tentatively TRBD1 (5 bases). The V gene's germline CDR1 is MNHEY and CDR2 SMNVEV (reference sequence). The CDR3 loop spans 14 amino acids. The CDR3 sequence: CVLCGPGLKNIQYF. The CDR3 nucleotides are TGTGTCCTCTGTGGTCCAGGGCTCAAAAACATTCAGTACTTC.

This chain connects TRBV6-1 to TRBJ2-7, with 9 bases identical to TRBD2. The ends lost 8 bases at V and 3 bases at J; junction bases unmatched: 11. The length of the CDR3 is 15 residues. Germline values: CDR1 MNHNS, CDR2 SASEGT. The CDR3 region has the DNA TGTGCCAGCCTTCAGGTAGCGGGGGTCGGCTACGAGCAGTACTTC. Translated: CASLQVAGVGYEQYF.

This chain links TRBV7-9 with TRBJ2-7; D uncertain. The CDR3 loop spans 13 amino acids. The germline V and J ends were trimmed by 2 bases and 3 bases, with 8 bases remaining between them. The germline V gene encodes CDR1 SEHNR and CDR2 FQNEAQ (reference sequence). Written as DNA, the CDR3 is TGTGCCAGCAGCTTACTACCTTACTACGAGCAGTACTTC. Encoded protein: CASSLLPYYEQYF. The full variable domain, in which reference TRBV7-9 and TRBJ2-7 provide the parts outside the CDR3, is DTGVSQNPRHKITKRGQNVTFRCDPISEHNRLYWYRQTLGQGPEFLTYFQNEAQLEKSRLLSDRFSAERPKGSFSTLEIQRTEQGDSAMYLCASSLLPYYEQYFGPGTRLTVT.

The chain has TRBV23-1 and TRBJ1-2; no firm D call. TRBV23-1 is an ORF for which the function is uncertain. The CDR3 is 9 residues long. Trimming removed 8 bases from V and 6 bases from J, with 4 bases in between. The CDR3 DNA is TGCGCCAGCTCCGATGGCTACACCTTC. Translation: CASSDGYTF.

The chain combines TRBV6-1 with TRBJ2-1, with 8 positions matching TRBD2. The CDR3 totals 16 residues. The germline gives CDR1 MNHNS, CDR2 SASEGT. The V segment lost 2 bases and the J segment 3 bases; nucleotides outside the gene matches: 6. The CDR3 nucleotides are TGTGCCAGCAGTGAAAGGCGGGGGGCGGACTACAATGAGCAGTTCTTC. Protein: CASSERRGADYNEQFF.

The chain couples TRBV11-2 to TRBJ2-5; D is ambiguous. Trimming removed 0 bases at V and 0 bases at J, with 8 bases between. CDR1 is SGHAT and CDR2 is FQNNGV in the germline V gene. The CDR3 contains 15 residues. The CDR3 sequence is CASSLEGPYQETQYF. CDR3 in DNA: TGTGCCAGCAGCTTAGAGGGCCCGTACCAAGAGACCCAGTACTTC. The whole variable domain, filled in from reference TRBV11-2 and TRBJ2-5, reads EAGVAQSPRYKIIEKRQSVAFWCNPISGHATLYWYQQILGQGPKLLIQFQNNGVVDDSQLPKDRFSAERLKGVDSTLKIQPAKLEDSAVYLCASSLEGPYQETQYFGPGTRLLVL.

Here the CDR3 reads CASRDRGLENEKLFF. The CDR3 DNA sequence: TGTGCCAGTAGGGACAGGGGGCTTGAAAATGAAAAACTGTTTTTT. J is TRBJ1-4 and V is TRBV19, with 11 nucleotides matching TRBD1. This CDR3 has 15 residues. J gave up 5 bases and V 6 bases, and 5 bases lay outside the gene matches. Germline V gene data show CDR1 as LNHDA and CDR2 as SQIVND (reference sequence). Full variable domain (remainder filled in from reference TRBV19 and TRBJ1-4): DGGITQSPKYLFRKEGQNVTLSCEQNLNHDAMYWYRQDPGQGLRLIYYSQIVNDFQKGDIAEGYSVSREKKESFPLTVTSAQKNPTAFYLCASRDRGLENEKLFFGSGTQLSVL.

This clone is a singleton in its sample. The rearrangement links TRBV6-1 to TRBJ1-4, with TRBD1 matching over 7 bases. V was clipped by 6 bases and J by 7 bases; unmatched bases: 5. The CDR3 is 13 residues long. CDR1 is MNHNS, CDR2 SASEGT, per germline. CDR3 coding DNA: TGTGCCAGCAGACGGACAGGCGGTGAAAAACTGTTTTTT. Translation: CASRRTGGEKLFF.

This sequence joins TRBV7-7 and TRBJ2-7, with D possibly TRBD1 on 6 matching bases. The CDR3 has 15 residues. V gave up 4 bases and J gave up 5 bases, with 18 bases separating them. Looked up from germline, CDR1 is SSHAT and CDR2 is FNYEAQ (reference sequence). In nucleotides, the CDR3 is TGTGCCAGCAGCTCCTCGTCCACCACAGGGAACGAGCAGTACTTC. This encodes CASSSSSTTGNEQYF.

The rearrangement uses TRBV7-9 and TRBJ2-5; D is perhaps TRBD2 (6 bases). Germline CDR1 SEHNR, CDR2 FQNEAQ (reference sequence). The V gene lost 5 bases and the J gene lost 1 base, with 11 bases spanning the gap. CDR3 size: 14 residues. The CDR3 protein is CASSGGYSQETQYF. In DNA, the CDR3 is TGTGCCAGCAGCGGAGGGTACTCCCAAGAGACCCAGTACTTC.

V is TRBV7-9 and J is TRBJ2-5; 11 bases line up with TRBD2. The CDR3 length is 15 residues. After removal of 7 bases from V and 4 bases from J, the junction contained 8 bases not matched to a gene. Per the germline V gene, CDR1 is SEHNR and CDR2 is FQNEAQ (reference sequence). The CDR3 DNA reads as TGTGCCAGCAATGAGCCTAGCGGGGGGCGAGAGACCCAGTACTTC. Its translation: CASNEPSGGRETQYF. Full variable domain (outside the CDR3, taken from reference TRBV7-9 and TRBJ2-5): DTGVSQNPRHKITKRGQNVTFRCDPISEHNRLYWYRQTLGQGPEFLTYFQNEAQLEKSRLLSDRFSAERPKGSFSTLEIQRTEQGDSAMYLCASNEPSGGRETQYFGPGTRLLVL.

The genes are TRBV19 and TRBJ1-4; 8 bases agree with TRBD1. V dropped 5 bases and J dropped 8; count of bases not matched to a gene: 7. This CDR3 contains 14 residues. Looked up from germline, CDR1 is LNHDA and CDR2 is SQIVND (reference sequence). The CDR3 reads CASSPRQGTEKLFF. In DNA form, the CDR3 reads TGTGCCAGTAGTCCCAGACAGGGGACGGAAAAACTGTTTTTT.

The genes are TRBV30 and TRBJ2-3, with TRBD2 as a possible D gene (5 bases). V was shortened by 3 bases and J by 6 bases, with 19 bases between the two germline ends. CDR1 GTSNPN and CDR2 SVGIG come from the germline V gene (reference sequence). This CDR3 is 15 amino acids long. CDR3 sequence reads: CAWRKAVASTDTQYF. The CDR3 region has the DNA TGTGCCTGGAGGAAGGCCGTAGCGTCTACGGATACGCAGTATTTT.

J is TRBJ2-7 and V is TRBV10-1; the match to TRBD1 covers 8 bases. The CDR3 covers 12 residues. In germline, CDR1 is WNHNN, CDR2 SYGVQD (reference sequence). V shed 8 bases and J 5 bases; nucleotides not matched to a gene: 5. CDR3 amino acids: CASGDRYDEQYF. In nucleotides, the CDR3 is TGCGCCAGCGGGGACAGGTACGACGAGCAGTACTTC.

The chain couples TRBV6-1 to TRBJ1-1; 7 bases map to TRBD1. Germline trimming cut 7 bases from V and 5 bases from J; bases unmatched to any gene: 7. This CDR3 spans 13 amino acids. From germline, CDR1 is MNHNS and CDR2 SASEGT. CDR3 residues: CASIRQGVTEAFF. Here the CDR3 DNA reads TGTGCCAGCATTCGACAGGGAGTTACTGAAGCTTTCTTT.